This TCR beta chain was obtained from a study of T cell responses to AZD1222 COVID-19 vaccine. Here immunoSEQ multiplex PCR was the method, and the copy in TCRdb shows in-frame clones only, minus some. The table records 100,000 to 150,000 clones, about 88% of them present only once. This CDR3 comprises 11 residues. Trimming removed 3 bases from V and 6 bases from J, with 8 bases in between. Germline-derived CDR1 and CDR2 are DFQATT and SNEGSKA (reference sequence). The sample in question was peripheral blood, obtained on day 0 of AZD1222 vaccination. The chain has TRBV20-1 and TRBJ1-2; D ambiguous. The sequence came from an adult in good health. The CDR3 region is CSARERDGYTF. CDR3 nucleotide sequence: TGCAGTGCTAGGGAGCGGGATGGCTACACCTTC.